This TCR beta chain was sequenced during a study of cytomegalovirus exposure and HLA in healthy donors. Study-level results: Owing to their indistinguishability, certain V segments, notably TRBV6-2 and TRBV6-3, were excluded. An apparent linkage of common viral pathogens to several of the most significant clusters emerged in a later analysis. The investigators catalogued under 200 TCR beta chains as cytomegalovirus-associated.

PCR used 60 Vbeta primers and 13 Jbeta primers. Libraries were prepared by immunoSEQ multiplex PCR; TCRdb keeps only in-frame clonotypes and omits some of them. The data contain 180,000 or so clones, approximately 73% of them seen just once; the ten biggest clones take up roughly 2.5%. As for this clone: The antigen is undetermined.

Germline-derived CDR1 and CDR2 are MNHNY and SVGAGI (reference sequence). Trimming stripped 11 bases from V and 6 bases from J, with 22 bases between. The CDR3 has 14 residues. The rearrangement links TRBV6-6 to TRBJ1-2; D might be TRBD1 (6 bases). The source of this sequence is a woman in her twenties or thirties in good health and CMV-seropositive. The sequenced sample consisted of PBMCs. The chain's CDR3 is CAGLKGGDSNGYTF. The CDR3 DNA reads TGTGCCGGCTTGAAAGGGGGAGATTCCAATGGCTACACCTTC.